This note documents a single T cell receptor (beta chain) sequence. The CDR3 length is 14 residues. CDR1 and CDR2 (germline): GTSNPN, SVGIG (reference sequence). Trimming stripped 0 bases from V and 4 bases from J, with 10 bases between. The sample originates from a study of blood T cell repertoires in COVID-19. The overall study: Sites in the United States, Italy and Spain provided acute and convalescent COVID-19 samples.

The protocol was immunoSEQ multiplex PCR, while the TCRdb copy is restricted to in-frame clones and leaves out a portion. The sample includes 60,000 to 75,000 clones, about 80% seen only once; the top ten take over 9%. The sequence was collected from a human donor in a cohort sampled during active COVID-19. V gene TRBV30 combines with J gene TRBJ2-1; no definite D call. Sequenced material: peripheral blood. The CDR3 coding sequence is TGTGCCTGGAGTGTGAGTCCGCTATACAATGAGCAGTTCTTC. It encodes CAWSVSPLYNEQFF.